This TCR beta chain was observed in a study of PD-L1 blockade in urothelial cancer. The wider study: Each blood sample yielded a median of about 130,000 T cells. The study's findings and limits: Better survival was predicted when blood TCR clonality before treatment fell below the median.

The V end lost 4 bases, the J end lost 4 bases, and 11 bases lay between the germline ends. The germline V gene has CDR1 SGDLS and CDR2 YYNGEE. The CDR3 is 13 amino acids. Time point given: pretreatment peripheral blood. Samples spanned pretreatment and treatment, with 1 to 8 time points per patient. The templates were synthetic TCR analogs, and they were spiked into each PCR. Libraries were prepared by immunoSEQ multiplex PCR; TCRdb keeps only in-frame clonotypes and omits some of them. This table has fewer than 100,000 clones, around four fifths appearing once. On this clone itself: Its antigen is unknown.

This clonotype was obtained from a man aged 35-49 years with urothelial cancer. The chain recombines TRBV9 with TRBJ1-2; the D gene is possibly TRBD1 (6 bases). Specimen: PBMCs, collected around atezolizumab (anti-PD-L1) treatment. The CDR3 protein is CASSSRQVYGYTF. In nucleotides, the CDR3 is TGTGCCAGCAGCTCCCGACAGGTCTATGGCTACACCTTC.